The T cell receptor (beta chain) under discussion was sequenced for a study of blood T cell repertoires in COVID-19. Study-wide context: Samples came from the United States, Italy and Spain, spanning acute and convalescent COVID-19. T cells, B-cell-depleted T cells, or PBMCs supplied cDNA or gDNA.

Per the original methods: From reference gene primer amplification, estimates of nucleated cell counts were derived. The data were produced by immunoSEQ multiplex PCR, yet TCRdb's version contains in-frame clones alone and is incomplete. The V and J calls and the clone size are those of that table, but D and trimming were determined from the DNA. Counted here are tens of thousands of clones, about 69% occurring once; the ten biggest clones make up around 21%. Specimen: peripheral blood. The TCR was taken from a man in his 70s with acute or convalescent COVID-19.

In DNA form, the CDR3 reads TGTGCCATCAGTGATCCCGGACTAGCGGGAGGGCAGGACCAGTACTTC. Protein sequence: CAISDPGLAGGQDQYF. The V call is TRBV10-3, the J call TRBJ2-7; 15 bases are a match to TRBD2. Germline V gene sequence: CDR1 ENHRY, CDR2 SYGVKD. Trimming removed 3 bases from V and 10 bases from J; junction bases left unmatched: 10. The CDR3 sequence is 16 residues long.